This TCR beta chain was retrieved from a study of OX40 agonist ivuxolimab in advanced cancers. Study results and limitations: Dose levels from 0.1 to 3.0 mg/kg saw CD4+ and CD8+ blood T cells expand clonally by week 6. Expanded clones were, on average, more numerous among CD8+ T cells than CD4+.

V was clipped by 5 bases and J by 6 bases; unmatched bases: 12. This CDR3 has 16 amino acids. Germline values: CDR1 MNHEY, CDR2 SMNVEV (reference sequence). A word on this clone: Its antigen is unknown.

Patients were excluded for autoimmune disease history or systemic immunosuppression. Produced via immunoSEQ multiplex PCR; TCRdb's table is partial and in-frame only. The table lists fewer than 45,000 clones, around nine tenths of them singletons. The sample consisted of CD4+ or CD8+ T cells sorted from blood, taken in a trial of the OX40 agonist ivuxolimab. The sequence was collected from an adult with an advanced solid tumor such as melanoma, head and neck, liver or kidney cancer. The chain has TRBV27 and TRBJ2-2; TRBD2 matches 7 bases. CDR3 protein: CASSLSPAGDPGELFF. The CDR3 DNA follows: TGTGCCAGCAGTCTCTCCCCCGCGGGAGACCCCGGGGAGCTGTTTTTT.